The clone carrying this TCR beta chain was detected ten times or more. TCRdb reprocessed the RACE reads with MiXCR, giving one entry per CDR3 protein. The table lists around 77,000 distinct CDR3 sequences, 9.8% of them singletons. V shed 7 bases and J shed 3 bases, with 12 bases lying between them. The germline V gene has CDR1 SQVTM and CDR2 ANQGSEA. The CDR3 consists of 12 residues. This entry comes from a study of human T cells and chemical hapten exposure. Time point of the sample: patch test 1, 2 weeks after DPC sensitization. As for treatment: therapeutic diphenylcyclopropenone sensitization with weekly scalp DPC.

The specimen was whole blood, collected in connection with sensitization to the hapten diphenylcyclopropenone (DPC). The receptor comes from a woman aged 40 to 49 with alopecia areata. Some clones in this sample may be carry-over from other donors' samples. The chain has TRBV29-1 and TRBJ1-1; no clear D. The CDR3 reads CSGLASHTEAFF. CDR3 nucleotides: TGCAGCGGACTCGCCAGCCACACTGAAGCTTTCTTT.